This T cell receptor beta chain was captured in a study of T cell responses to AZD1222 COVID-19 vaccine. Overall study findings and caveats: Within unmutated variant regions lay the reported targets of nearly half of spike-specific TCRs.

Comment on this clone: The antigen remains undetermined.

TCRdb's copy holds only in-frame clones and misses some; the assay was immunoSEQ multiplex PCR. The sample records 130,000 or so clones, 90% to 95% being singletons. Per germline, CDR1 PRHDT and CDR2 FYEKMQ (reference sequence). V shed 3 bases and J shed 1 base, with 18 bases lying between them. This CDR3 comprises 17 residues. This TCR was recovered from an adult in good health. The starting material was peripheral blood, obtained on day 0 of MenACWY control vaccination. The gene calls are TRBV13 and TRBJ1-1; D unclear. CDR3 sequence (DNA): TGTGCCAGCAGCTTTCTTAAGTCGGCATTCTCGAACACTGAAGCTTTCTTT. Translated: CASSFLKSAFSNTEAFF.